This T cell receptor beta chain was profiled in a study of T-cell memory formation after mild COVID-19. TCRdb called the 5' RACE reads again in MiXCR, with one record for every CDR3 protein. The profile shows approximately 260,000 distinct CDR3 sequences, 16% of them singletons. J lost 11 bases, V lost 6 bases, and 5 bases had no gene match. The CDR3 is made up of 13 amino acids. CDR1 LNHNV and CDR2 YYDKDF come from the germline V gene (reference sequence). The table lists this clonotype with a few counts. The receptor was isolated from a young man who had mild COVID-19 (a few samples of this study predate the infection). Cell type and time point are not known. The specimen was PBMCs or a T cell subset sorted from them (not recorded which). The V gene is TRBV15, the J gene TRBJ2-1; the match to TRBD2 covers 12 bases. The chain's CDR3 is CATRASGGDKQFF. DNA of the CDR3: TGTGCCACCAGGGCTAGCGGGGGGGATAAGCAGTTCTTC.